This T cell receptor (beta chain) was obtained from a study of cytomegalovirus exposure and HLA in healthy donors. As for the study in general: Of the donors genotyped, approximately 410 in all, around 77% fell in the Caucasian-associated ancestry cluster. Findings of the study overall: The analysis excluded some indistinguishable V segments, including TRBV6-2 and TRBV6-3.

Of note for this clone: The antigen remains undetermined.

The CDR3 loop spans 15 amino acids. The germline V and J ends were trimmed by 0 bases and 4 bases, with 13 bases remaining between them. Per the germline V gene, CDR1 is MNHNY and CDR2 is SVGAGI (reference sequence). PCR was performed using 60 Vbeta and 13 Jbeta primers. The table came from immunoSEQ multiplex PCR; TCRdb's copy has only in-frame clones and leaves some out. The table lists tens of thousands of clones, over 75% of them singletons. The chain has TRBV6-6 and TRBJ2-7; tentative D call: TRBD1 (6 bases). Sequenced material: PBMCs. The receptor was derived from a human donor in good health. CDR3 DNA: TGTGCCAGCAGTTACTCGGGGGCTAGGGTGTACGAGCAGTACTTC. It yields the protein CASSYSGARVYEQYF.